The 30 T cell receptor beta chains below were found in one sample sequenced in a study of T cells after posttransplantation cyclophosphamide. TCRdb's copy holds only in-frame clones and misses some; the assay was immunoSEQ multiplex PCR. This sample yields about 3,200 clones, of which around 57% are seen a single time; 20% to 30% belongs to the top ten. Sequencing was performed on memory CD8+ T cells sorted from blood. All receptors come from a woman under 40 in good health and a related stem cell transplant donor.

The gene calls are TRBV6-4 and TRBJ2-3, with TRBD2 as a possible D gene (6 bases). Per the germline V gene, CDR1 is MRHNA and CDR2 is SNTAGT. CDR3 size: 14 residues. V gave up 4 bases and J gave up 5 bases, with 13 bases separating them. The chain's CDR3 is CASSVGQGGDTQYF. The DNA for the CDR3 is TGTGCCAGCAGTGTAGGGCAGGGAGGAGATACGCAGTATTTT.

A few counts support this clone. The V call is TRBV6-6, the J call TRBJ2-7; tentative D call: TRBD1 (6 bases). The CDR3 runs to 13 residues. From germline, CDR1 is MNHNY and CDR2 SVGAGI (reference sequence). V was cut by 7 bases and J by 0 bases, with 10 bases left in between. DNA for the CDR3: TGTGCCAGCAAGGTAGGGGGCTCCTACGAGCAGTACTTC. Translated, it gives CASKVGGSYEQYF.

The rearrangement joins TRBV7-9 to TRBJ2-7; 9 nucleotides match TRBD2. The germline V gene has CDR1 SEHNR and CDR2 FQNEAQ (reference sequence). J lost 1 base, V lost 4 bases, and 2 bases had no gene match. The CDR3 contains 14 residues. The CDR3: CASSSSGDSYEQYF. Here the CDR3 DNA reads TGTGCCAGCAGCTCTAGCGGGGATTCCTACGAGCAGTACTTC.

This clone was observed once. The rearrangement uses TRBV27 and TRBJ1-1; no reliable D call. V lost 5 bases to trimming and J lost 1 base, with 14 bases between them. The CDR3 spans 15 residues. Germline V gene lookup returns CDR1 MNHEY and CDR2 SMNVEV (reference sequence). CDR3 nucleotide sequence: TGTGCCAGCAGTCCCCCCCAGGCGGGGAACACTGAAGCTTTCTTT. Its protein product is CASSPPQAGNTEAFF.

The chain links TRBV5-1 to TRBJ2-7; 9 bases fit TRBD2. J lost 0 bases, V lost 0 bases, and 1 base had no gene match. Per germline, CDR1 SGHRS and CDR2 YFSETQ. This CDR3 has 15 residues. Written as DNA, the CDR3 is TGCGCCAGCAGCTTGGGACTAGCGGCCTCCTACGAGCAGTACTTC. Protein sequence: CASSLGLAASYEQYF.

The chain has TRBV19 and TRBJ2-7; 9 bases fit TRBD1. The CDR3 is 14 amino acids. The ends lost 3 bases at V and 2 bases at J; junction bases unmatched: 2. CDR1 LNHDA and CDR2 SQIVND come from the germline V gene (reference sequence). The CDR3 sequence is CASSMGQGPYEQYF. The CDR3 DNA reads as TGTGCCAGTAGTATGGGACAGGGTCCCTACGAGCAGTACTTC.

This rearrangement joins TRBV7-9 to TRBJ1-5; the D gene is possibly TRBD1 (6 bases). V dropped 1 base and J dropped 3 bases, with 13 bases sitting between them. The V gene's germline CDR1 is SEHNR and CDR2 FQNEAQ (reference sequence). The CDR3 length is 16 residues. The CDR3 coding sequence is TGTGCCAGCAGCTTAGGTGGGGGGGCTAACAATCAGCCCCAGCATTTT. It specifies CASSLGGGANNQPQHF.

The genes are TRBV6-1 and TRBJ2-5; TRBD1 aligns across 7 bases. The germline V gene encodes CDR1 MNHNS and CDR2 SASEGT. The CDR3 spans 15 residues. J was trimmed by 8 bases and V by 0 bases; bases with no gene match: 9. CDR3 in amino acids: CASSEATGQKRTQYF. In nucleotides, the CDR3 is TGTGCCAGCAGTGAAGCGACGGGACAGAAGAGAACCCAGTACTTC.

This clone came up a few times. In DNA form, the CDR3 reads TGTGCCAGCAGCCCGAGGCTAGCGGGGGTCAAAGATACGCAGTATTTT. This sequence encodes CASSPRLAGVKDTQYF. The gene calls are TRBV5-5 and TRBJ2-3, with TRBD2 matching over 10 bases. The CDR3 contains 16 residues. The V gene end was trimmed by 4 bases and the J gene end by 5 bases; junction bases not matched to a gene: 10. The germline CDR1 and CDR2 sequences are SGHKS and YYEKEE (reference sequence). The full variable domain, rest sourced from reference TRBV5-5 and TRBJ2-3, is DAGVTQSPTHLIKTRGQQVTLRCSPISGHKSVSWYQQVLGQGPQFIFQYYEKEERGRGNFPDRFSARQFPNYSSELNVNALLLGDSALYLCASSPRLAGVKDTQYFGPGTRLTVL.

This clone was counted only a few times. The DNA of the CDR3 is TGTGCCAGCAGCTTGGCCGGGTGGGGGGAACTTAACACTGAAGCTTTCTTT. The encoded protein is CASSLAGWGELNTEAFF. V gene TRBV5-5 combines with J gene TRBJ1-1; a possible D gene is TRBD1 (5 bases). The germline gives CDR1 SGHKS, CDR2 YYEKEE (reference sequence). This CDR3 contains 17 residues. Trimming shortened V by 0 bases and J by 2 bases, and 17 bases separated the two germline ends.

The V call is TRBV29-1, the J call TRBJ2-3; TRBD1 might be the D (5 bases). The CDR3 has 13 residues. Germline CDR1 is SQVTM and CDR2 is ANQGSEA. V lost 8 bases, J lost 0 bases, and 12 bases lay in between. The CDR3 region is CSTLSGSTDTQYF. CDR3 nucleotides: TGCAGCACGCTGTCAGGGAGCACAGATACGCAGTATTTT.

The V call is TRBV15, the J call TRBJ1-2; maybe TRBD1 (6 bases). The CDR3 sequence is 15 residues long. CDR1 is LNHNV and CDR2 is YYDKDF in the germline V gene (reference sequence). V dropped 3 bases and J dropped 3 bases, with 14 bases sitting between them. The chain's CDR3 is CATSSGLGADYGYTF. DNA for the CDR3: TGTGCCACCAGCAGCGGTCTGGGGGCCGACTATGGCTACACCTTC.

This clone was seen only a few times. J is TRBJ2-1 and V is TRBV11-3; tentatively, D is TRBD2 (6 bases). Trimming took 8 bases from V and 5 from J, leaving 10 bases between them. The CDR3 loop spans 12 amino acids. The germline V gene has CDR1 SGHNT and CDR2 YENEEA. The CDR3: CASAGWDNEQFF. The CDR3 DNA sequence: TGTGCCAGCGCGGGGTGGGACAATGAGCAGTTCTTC.

This clone was seen a handful of times. J is TRBJ2-2 and V is TRBV5-6; no definite D call. The V end was cut by 4 bases, the J end by 2 bases, with 12 bases between. The V gene's germline CDR1 is SGHDT and CDR2 YYEEEE. The CDR3 has 15 residues. The CDR3 region has the DNA TGTGCCAGCAGCCCCCGAGCAAAAAACACCGGGGAGCTGTTTTTT. It encodes CASSPRAKNTGELFF.

This sequence joins TRBV18 and TRBJ2-3, with 7 bases fitting TRBD2. The CDR3 runs to 13 residues. The V segment lost 3 bases and the J segment 8 bases; nucleotides outside the gene matches: 5. Germline-derived CDR1 and CDR2 are KGHSH and LQKENI. CDR3 nucleotides: TGTGCCAGCTCACCCGAAGGGGAGGGTACGCAGTATTTT. Translating gives CASSPEGEGTQYF.

The chain employs TRBV2 and TRBJ2-5, with 7 bases aligning to TRBD1. CDR1 and CDR2 (germline): SNHLY, FYNNEI. This CDR3 has 12 residues. J lost 5 bases, V lost 3 bases, and 0 bases had no gene match. This CDR3 reads CASSDRGETQYF. The CDR3 region has the DNA TGTGCCAGCAGTGACAGGGGGGAGACCCAGTACTTC.

The chain couples TRBV7-8 to TRBJ1-1; 9 bases line up with TRBD1. Trimming cost V 2 bases and J 1 base; bases outside gene matches: 20. The CDR3 runs to 21 residues. Germline-derived CDR1 and CDR2 are SGHVS and FQNEAQ. The chain's CDR3 is CASSLSPSTGTGHFSNTEAFF. The CDR3 nucleotides read TGTGCCAGCAGCTTATCCCCCTCTACCGGGACAGGGCACTTCTCGAACACTGAAGCTTTCTTT.

This chain links TRBV6-1 with TRBJ1-1; TRBD1 agrees at 11 bases. The V and J ends lost 1 base and 4 bases, in that order; junction bases with no gene match: 2. Germline assignment: CDR1 MNHNS and CDR2 SASEGT. The CDR3 totals 15 residues. Here the CDR3 reads CASSEEGQGATEAFF. In nucleotides, the CDR3 is TGTGCCAGCAGTGAAGAAGGACAGGGGGCCACTGAAGCTTTCTTT.

The chain couples TRBV7-2 to TRBJ1-1; no clear D. The CDR3 has 15 residues. Germline V gene data show CDR1 as SGHTA and CDR2 as FQGNSA. V was trimmed by 3 bases and J by 0 bases, leaving 11 bases between them. The CDR3 DNA follows: TGTGCCAGCAGCTTCGTACTAATTATGAACACTGAAGCTTTCTTT. As protein: CASSFVLIMNTEAFF.

CDR3: CASSSHVDREYGYTF. CDR3 DNA: TGTGCCAGCAGTTCTCACGTGGACAGGGAGTATGGCTACACCTTC. The chain combines TRBV5-5 with TRBJ1-2; TRBD1 agrees at 8 bases. The germline V gene encodes CDR1 SGHKS and CDR2 YYEKEE (reference sequence). V lost 5 bases to trimming and J lost 5 bases; unmatched junction nucleotides: 11. The CDR3 is 15 residues long.

V gene TRBV6-4 combines with J gene TRBJ2-3; 13 bases fit TRBD2. The CDR3 spans 15 residues. V was pared by 2 bases and J by 6 bases, with 2 bases of the junction left unmatched. Germline CDR1 reads MRHNA; CDR2 reads SNTAGT. The CDR3 coding sequence is TGTGCCAGCAGTGACGGGACTAGCGGGACGGATACGCAGTATTTT. Amino acid sequence: CASSDGTSGTDTQYF.

The CDR3 spells CSARQAVNYGYTF. CDR3 bases: TGCAGCGCGAGACAGGCCGTTAACTATGGCTACACCTTC. The rearrangement joins TRBV29-1 to TRBJ1-2; possible D gene TRBD1, 6 bases. CDR3 size: 13 residues. Germline V CDR1 and CDR2: SQVTM, ANQGSEA. Trimming removed 7 bases at V and 1 base at J, with 13 bases between.

For this clone: In the same sample, other DNA sequences code for this CDR3. The chain recombines TRBV7-8 with TRBJ1-3; D unclear. The CDR3 consists of 16 residues. The V gene lost 1 base and the J gene lost 2 bases, with 12 bases spanning the gap. Per germline, CDR1 SGHVS and CDR2 FQNEAQ. The CDR3 loop reads CASSLVVQAPGNTIYF. The CDR3, as DNA: TGTGCCAGCAGCTTAGTCGTCCAGGCCCCTGGAAACACCATATATTTT. Combining the CDR3 with reference TRBV7-8 and TRBJ1-3 gives the whole variable domain GAGVSQSPRYKVAKRGQDVALRCDPISGHVSLFWYQQALGQGPEFLTYFQNEAQLDKSGLPSDRFFAERPEGSVSTLKIQRTQQEDSAVYLCASSLVVQAPGNTIYFGEGSWLTVV.

CDR3 nucleotide sequence: TGTGCCAGCAGCCAAGATGGGGCTAGCGGGGGCTACGAGCAGTACTTC. Amino acids: CASSQDGASGGYEQYF. V gene TRBV4-2 combines with J gene TRBJ2-7; 10 bases are a match to TRBD2. The junction had 5 bases not matched to a gene; V was cut back by 0 bases and J by 3 bases. Germline CDR1 and CDR2: LGHNA and YNFKEQ. There are 16 residues in the CDR3.

Details on this clone: Other DNA sequences in the same sample also yield this CDR3. The chain has TRBV5-4 and TRBJ1-6; no firm D call. V lost 4 bases, J lost 6 bases, and 11 bases lay in between. This CDR3 is 14 amino acids long. In germline, CDR1 is SGHNT, CDR2 YYREEE (reference sequence). The CDR3 nucleotides are TGTGCCAGCAGCGACCGGGAAGTTAATTCACCCCTCCACTTT. This gives the protein CASSDREVNSPLHF. The full variable domain, its missing parts supplied by reference TRBV5-4 and TRBJ1-6, is ETGVTQSPTHLIKTRGQQVTLRCSSQSGHNTVSWYQQALGQGPQFIFQYYREEENGRGNFPPRFSGLQFPNYSSELNVNALELDDSALYLCASSDREVNSPLHFGNGTRLTVT.

The CDR3 DNA reads TGTGCCAGCAGCGGAGGGGGGGTAAGAGATACGCAGTATTTT. It encodes CASSGGGVRDTQYF. The chain couples TRBV7-6 to TRBJ2-3, with D possibly TRBD2 on 7 matching bases. Germline CDR1 reads SGHVS; CDR2 reads FNYEAQ. The V end was cut by 5 bases, the J end by 5 bases, with 14 bases between. The CDR3 covers 14 residues.

V and J are TRBV5-6 and TRBJ2-7, with TRBD1 matching 9 bases. Trimming cost V 0 bases and J 5 bases; bases outside gene matches: 6. CDR3 length: 15 amino acids. Germline loops: CDR1 SGHDT, CDR2 YYEEEE. DNA of the CDR3: TGTGCCAGCAGCTTGGGCGGGACAGGGTTCCACGAGCAGTACTTC. It is translated as CASSLGGTGFHEQYF.

The chain links TRBV6-6 to TRBJ2-5; 9 nucleotides align to TRBD1. The V and J ends lost 9 bases and 5 bases, in that order; junction bases with no gene match: 10. CDR3 length equals 14 residues. The germline V gene encodes CDR1 MNHNY and CDR2 SVGAGI (reference sequence). Here the CDR3 reads CASTGTGTWETQYF. For the CDR3, the DNA is TGTGCCAGTACCGGGACAGGGACGTGGGAGACCCAGTACTTC.

The V call is TRBV6-4, the J call TRBJ2-3; 7 nucleotides line up with TRBD1. Germline-derived CDR1 and CDR2 are MRHNA and SNTAGT. The CDR3 sequence is 15 residues long. V dropped 2 bases and J dropped 4; count of bases not matched to a gene: 6. CDR3 nucleotides: TGTGCCAGCAGTGACGGGGGCCAGGGGGCAGATACGCAGTATTTT. Amino acids: CASSDGGQGADTQYF.

The J gene is TRBJ1-2, the V gene TRBV19; 8 positions agree with TRBD1. Germline loops: CDR1 LNHDA, CDR2 SQIVND (reference sequence). The CDR3 is 14 residues long. V was clipped by 5 bases and J by 3 bases; unmatched bases: 5. The CDR3: CASSVRGRDYGYTF. The CDR3 coding sequence is TGTGCCAGTAGTGTCAGGGGGCGTGACTATGGCTACACCTTC. Using reference TRBV19 and TRBJ1-2 for the parts outside the CDR3, the full variable domain is DGGITQSPKYLFRKEGQNVTLSCEQNLNHDAMYWYRQDPGQGLRLIYYSQIVNDFQKGDIAEGYSVSREKKESFPLTVTSAQKNPTAFYLCASSVRGRDYGYTFGSGTRLTVV.